The clone carrying this T cell receptor beta chain has only one observation. As yet, its antigen is unknown. Use of 60 Vbeta and 13 Jbeta primers characterized the PCR. TCRdb keeps only in-frame clones here, not all; method: immunoSEQ multiplex PCR. This table holds about 130,000 clones, 70% to 85% found once. The CDR3 totals 13 residues. The ends were cut back, 3 bases at V and 7 bases at J, with 7 bases in the middle. Per the germline V gene, CDR1 is MNHEY and CDR2 is SMNVEV (reference sequence). The data originate from a study of cytomegalovirus exposure and HLA in healthy donors. General study results and limits: It was taken for granted in presence/absence analyses that sequencing depth across donors was roughly uniform.

The chain is built from TRBV27 and TRBJ1-6; D possibly corresponds to TRBD1 (5 bases). This TCR came from a man in his fifties or sixties in good health and CMV-seronegative. Sequencing input: PBMCs. CDR3 nucleotides: TGTGCCAGCAGTTTCTCAGGGAATTCACCCCTCCACTTT. This gives the protein CASSFSGNSPLHF.